Each of the 2 T cell receptor beta chains below was sequenced from the same sample in a study of OX40 agonist ivuxolimab in advanced cancers. Clones were read by immunoSEQ multiplex PCR, and TCRdb kept only the in-frame ones, dropping some. This sample has 70,000 to 95,000 clones, with around nine tenths found just once. The sequencing here drew on CD4+ or CD8+ T cells sorted from blood, taken in a trial of the OX40 agonist ivuxolimab. The receptors come from an adult with an advanced solid tumor such as melanoma, head and neck, liver or kidney cancer.

V is TRBV19 and J is TRBJ1-5, with D unresolved. There are 12 residues in the CDR3. Germline CDR1 and CDR2: LNHDA and SQIVND (reference sequence). The V gene lost 1 base and the J gene lost 6 bases, with 4 bases spanning the gap. The CDR3 loop is CASSIASQPQHF. The CDR3 bases are TGTGCCAGTAGTATAGCGAGTCAGCCCCAGCATTTT.

This chain joins TRBV19 and TRBJ1-4, with D possibly being TRBD1 (5 bases). V shed 5 bases and J shed 6 bases, with 16 bases lying between them. Germline CDR1 LNHDA, CDR2 SQIVND (reference sequence). This CDR3 contains 15 residues. CDR3 amino acids: CASSRGPGGYEKLFF. The CDR3 region has the DNA TGTGCCAGTAGTCGGGGACCCGGCGGGTATGAAAAACTGTTTTTT.